These 11 T cell receptor beta chains were sequenced from one sample in a study of blood T cell repertoires in COVID-19. Libraries were prepared by immunoSEQ multiplex PCR; TCRdb keeps only in-frame clonotypes and omits some of them. Here the sample spans just under 250,000 clones, around 89% being singletons. Material: PBMCs or T cells enriched from blood (not recorded which). The receptors derive from a woman aged 25 to 39 who had recovered from COVID-19.

V usage is TRBV15 and J usage is TRBJ1-5, with TRBD1 matching over 9 bases. Trimming removed 0 bases from V and 7 bases from J; junction bases left unmatched: 4. From germline, CDR1 is LNHNV and CDR2 YYDKDF (reference sequence). This CDR3 contains 15 residues. This CDR3 is CATSRDPGQGQPQHF. The CDR3 DNA is TGTGCCACCAGCAGAGATCCGGGACAGGGACAGCCCCAGCATTTT.

This chain links TRBV7-8 with TRBJ2-3; the match to TRBD2 covers 7 bases. The V segment lost 6 bases and the J segment 5 bases; nucleotides outside the gene matches: 11. Germline V CDR1 and CDR2: SGHVS, FQNEAQ. CDR3 length: 15 amino acids. The CDR3 sequence: CASRPRAGRIDTQYF. CDR3 in DNA: TGTGCCAGCAGGCCTAGGGCCGGGAGGATAGATACGCAGTATTTT. The full variable domain, with the rest looked up from reference TRBV7-8 and TRBJ2-3, is GAGVSQSPRYKVAKRGQDVALRCDPISGHVSLFWYQQALGQGPEFLTYFQNEAQLDKSGLPSDRFFAERPEGSVSTLKIQRTQQEDSAVYLCASRPRAGRIDTQYFGPGTRLTVL.

The V call is TRBV15, the J call TRBJ2-1; TRBD2 aligns across 8 bases. CDR1 and CDR2 (germline): LNHNV, YYDKDF (reference sequence). The CDR3 is 14 amino acids. Losses at the gene ends were 6 bases for V and 4 bases for J; bases not matched to a gene: 5. The CDR3 nucleotides read TGTGCCACCAGGGATACTAGCGGATACAATGAGCAGTTCTTC. Amino acid sequence: CATRDTSGYNEQFF.

The sample holds a few counts of this clone. The chain is built from TRBV19 and TRBJ1-5; D is possibly TRBD1 (5 bases). Germline values: CDR1 LNHDA, CDR2 SQIVND (reference sequence). This CDR3 comprises 15 residues. Between the trimmed V and J ends, which lost 6 bases and 6 bases, there was a span of 18 bases. The CDR3 DNA is TGTGCCAGTAGACCCGAACGGAGGGGCGCTCAGCCCCAGCATTTT. This encodes CASRPERRGAQPQHF.

As concerns this clone: At the DNA level, this CDR3 is encoded by other sequences in the same sample as well. This chain uses TRBV19 with TRBJ1-1; TRBD1 is a possible D gene (5 bases). Germline CDR1 LNHDA, CDR2 SQIVND (reference sequence). The CDR3 has 13 amino acids. The germline V and J ends were trimmed by 4 bases and 1 base, with 7 bases remaining between them. The CDR3: CASSTTANTEAFF. DNA of the CDR3: TGTGCCAGTAGTACGACAGCGAACACTGAAGCTTTCTTT.

The V and J genes are TRBV19 and TRBJ1-1; no firm D call. The length of the CDR3 is 13 residues. V was trimmed by 3 bases and J by 3 bases, leaving 8 bases between them. CDR1 and CDR2 from the germline V gene are LNHDA and SQIVND (reference sequence). CDR3: CASSITTDTEAFF. The CDR3 DNA follows: TGTGCCAGTAGTATCACCACAGACACTGAAGCTTTCTTT.

The V and J genes are TRBV9 and TRBJ1-1; no definite D call. V lost 1 base and J 1 base, leaving 5 bases between the germline ends. The germline gives CDR1 SGDLS, CDR2 YYNGEE. The CDR3 is 13 residues long. CDR3 sequence reads: CASSVQSNTEAFF. For the CDR3, the DNA is TGTGCCAGCAGCGTACAATCGAACACTGAAGCTTTCTTT.

The chain joins TRBV7-9 to TRBJ2-1, with 12 bases identical to TRBD2. Germline loops: CDR1 SEHNR, CDR2 FQNEAQ (reference sequence). Trimming cost V 5 bases and J 5 bases; bases outside gene matches: 7. The CDR3 is made up of 16 amino acids. CDR3 DNA sequence: TGTGCCAGCAGCAGAGGACTAGCGGGACCTAACAATGAGCAGTTCTTC. It translates to CASSRGLAGPNNEQFF.

The V and J genes are TRBV28 and TRBJ2-5, with 9 bases lining up with TRBD1. Germline CDR1 reads MDHEN; CDR2 reads SYDVKM. The CDR3 runs to 14 residues. V was clipped by 5 bases and J by 4 bases; unmatched bases: 5. CDR3 DNA: TGTGCCAGCAGTCCCACAGGGGGCGTAGAGACCCAGTACTTC. Its protein is CASSPTGGVETQYF.

This clone was observed a few times. The chain uses TRBV28 and TRBJ1-1; TRBD1 agrees at 12 bases. This CDR3 has 16 residues. Trimming took 10 bases from V and 1 from J; bases not matched to a gene: 10. Germline V gene sequence: CDR1 MDHEN, CDR2 SYDVKM. The CDR3: CATRDRGRLRNTEAFF. CDR3 DNA: TGTGCCACGCGGGACAGGGGGCGGTTAAGGAACACTGAAGCTTTCTTT.

A few counts support this clone. The rearrangement uses TRBV4-2 and TRBJ2-3; TRBD1 matches at 9 bases. Losses at the gene ends were 3 bases for V and 3 bases for J; bases not matched to a gene: 7. The CDR3 spans 16 residues. Germline V gives CDR1 LGHNA, CDR2 YNFKEQ. CDR3 nucleotide sequence: TGTGCCAGCAGCCACGAGCCCGGGACAGGGACAGATACGCAGTATTTT. Its protein product is CASSHEPGTGTDTQYF.